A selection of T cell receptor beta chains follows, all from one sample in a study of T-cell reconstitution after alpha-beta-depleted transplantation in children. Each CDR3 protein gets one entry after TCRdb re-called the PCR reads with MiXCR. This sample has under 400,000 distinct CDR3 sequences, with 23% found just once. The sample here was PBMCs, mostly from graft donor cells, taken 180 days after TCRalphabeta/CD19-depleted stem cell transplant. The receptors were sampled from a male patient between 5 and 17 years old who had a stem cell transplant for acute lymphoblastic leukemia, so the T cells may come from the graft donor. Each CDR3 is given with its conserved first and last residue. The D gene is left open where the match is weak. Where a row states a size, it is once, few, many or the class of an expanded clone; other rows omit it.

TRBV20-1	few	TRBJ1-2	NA	TGCAGTGCTAGAGAAGGGGGGCCCCTCTATGGCTACACCTTC	CSAREGGPLYGYTF
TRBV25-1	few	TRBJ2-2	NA	TGTGCCAGCAGTGAATTCCCGGGTCCACGGCCCCCAGGGGAGCTGTTTTTT	CASSEFPGPRPPGELFF
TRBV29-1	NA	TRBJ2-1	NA	TGCAGCGCCACGGGTTCCCTTCTAGCAGCCAGGGGTAGGGAGCAGTTCTTC	CSATGSLLAARGREQFF
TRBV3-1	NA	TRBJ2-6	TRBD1	TGTGCCAGCAGCCAGATGGGACAGGGTTCCGGGGCCAACGTCCTGACTTTC	CASSQMGQGSGANVLTF
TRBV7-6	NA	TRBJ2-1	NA	TGTGCCAGCAGCTTTTGGGGACTGGGCGGAGAGGGGCAGTTCTTC	CASSFWGLGGEGQFF
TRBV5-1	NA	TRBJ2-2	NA	TGCGCCAGCAGCTTGGGGGACCTCCCCACCGGGGAGCTGTTTTTT	CASSLGDLPTGELFF
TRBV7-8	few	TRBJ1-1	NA	TGTGCCAGCAGCTTAGCAGCCAAGGGGGTTGAAGCTTTCTTT	CASSLAAKGVEAFF
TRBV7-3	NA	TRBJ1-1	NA	TGTGCCAGCAGCTTAAGGCTGAGGGGAGCTTTCTTT	CASSLRLRGAFF
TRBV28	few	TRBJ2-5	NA	TGTGCCAGCAGTTTCAAGGACACCGAGTACCAAGAGACCCAGTACTTC	CASSFKDTEYQETQYF
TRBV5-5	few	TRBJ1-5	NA	TGTGCCAGCAGCTTGGCGAGATGGACAGCAGGAAATCAGCCCCAGCATTTT	CASSLARWTAGNQPQHF
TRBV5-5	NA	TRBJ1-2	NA	TGTGCCAGCAGCTTGGCCCAGGGTTGTTGCTATGGCGACACCTTC	CASSLAQGCCYGDTF
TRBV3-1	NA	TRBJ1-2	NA	TGTGCCAGCAGCCAAATCATCTATGGCTACACCTTC	CASSQIIYGYTF
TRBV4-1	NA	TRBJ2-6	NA	TGCGCCAGCAGCCAAGTCAAAGGCCTACCCTCTGGGGCCAACGTCCTGACTTTC	CASSQVKGLPSGANVLTF
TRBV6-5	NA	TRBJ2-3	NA	TGTGCCAGCAGTTACGAGGCAGGTAACACAGATACGCAGTATTTT	CASSYEAGNTDTQYF
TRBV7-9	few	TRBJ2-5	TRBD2	TGTGCCAGCAGCCCTGGGACTAGCGGGACAGAGACCCAGTACTTC	CASSPGTSGTETQYF
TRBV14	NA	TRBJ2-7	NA	TGTGCCAGCAGCCAAGTTCCCTTCTACGAGCAGTACTTC	CASSQVPFYEQYF
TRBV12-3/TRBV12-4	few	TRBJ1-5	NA	TGTGCCAGCAGCCCCTTGGCCAATCAGCCCCAGCATTTT	CASSPLANQPQHF
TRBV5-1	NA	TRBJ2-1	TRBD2	TGCGCCAGCAGTTCCGCTGAGACTAGCGGTTACAATGAGCAGTTCTTC	CASSSAETSGYNEQFF
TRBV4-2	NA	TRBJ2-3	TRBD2	TGTGCCAGCAGCCTAATAGCGGGAGGGCCCCTTCTGGGCACAGATACGCAGTATTTT	CASSLIAGGPLLGTDTQYF
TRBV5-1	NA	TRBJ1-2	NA	TGCGCCAGCAGCTTTGGGGTAGGGGCCTATGGCTACACCTTC	CASSFGVGAYGYTF
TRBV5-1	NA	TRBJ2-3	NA	TGCGCCAGCAGCTTGGCCGTCGGGGCGATCACAGATACGCAGTATTTT	CASSLAVGAITDTQYF
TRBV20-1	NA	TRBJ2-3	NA	TGCAGTGCACGACAGGGGACTAGATTGGCAGATACGCAGTATTTT	CSARQGTRLADTQYF
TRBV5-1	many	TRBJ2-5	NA	TGCGCCAGCAGCTTAAGGGGCCGGAGCGAGACCCAGTACTTC	CASSLRGRSETQYF
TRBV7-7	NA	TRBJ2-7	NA	TGTGCCAGCAGCCCCATGGGGGGCTACGAGCAGTACTTC	CASSPMGGYEQYF
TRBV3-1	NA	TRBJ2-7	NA	TGTGCCAGCAGCCAACGACAGCGCCGCTCCTCCTACGAGCAGTACTTC	CASSQRQRRSSYEQYF
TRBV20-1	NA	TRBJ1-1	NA	TGCAGTGCCCGCGCCCACGCCGCGAACACTGAAGCTTTCTTT	CSARAHAANTEAFF
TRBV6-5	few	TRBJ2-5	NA	TGTGCCAGCCGACTGATGGAGACCCAGTACTTC	CASRLMETQYF
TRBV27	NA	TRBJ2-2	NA	TGTGCCAGCAGTTCACCGGGACGCACCGGGGAGCTGTTTTTT	CASSSPGRTGELFF
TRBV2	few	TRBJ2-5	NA	TGTGCCAGCAAGGATCCAGGGGGGTGGGAGACCCAGTACTTC	CASKDPGGWETQYF
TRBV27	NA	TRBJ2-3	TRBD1	TGTGCCAGCAGTCCCCGGGACAGCCCCACAGATACGCAGTATTTT	CASSPRDSPTDTQYF
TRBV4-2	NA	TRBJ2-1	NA	TGTGCCAGCAGCCGTACGCCAGGGGAGGGCCCGAGGAATGAGCAGTTCTTC	CASSRTPGEGPRNEQFF
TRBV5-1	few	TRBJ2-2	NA	TGCGCCAGCAGCACGGGGCCCGGGGAGCTGTTTTTT	CASSTGPGELFF
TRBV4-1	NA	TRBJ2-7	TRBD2	TGCGCCAGCAGCCACGGTAGCGGGCTCGACTCCTACGAGCAGTACTTC	CASSHGSGLDSYEQYF
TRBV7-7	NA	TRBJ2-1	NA	TGTGCCAGCAGCTTAGGGACTTACTCCTACAATGAGCAGTTCTTC	CASSLGTYSYNEQFF
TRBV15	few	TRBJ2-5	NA	TGTGCCACCAGCCCAGACCTAGCACGAGAGACCCAGTACTTC	CATSPDLARETQYF
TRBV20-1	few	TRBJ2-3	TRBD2	TGCAGTGCTAGGGGACTAGTCAGGGATACGCAGTATTTT	CSARGLVRDTQYF
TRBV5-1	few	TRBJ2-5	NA	TGCGCCAGCAGCTTGGGAGCCAGGACAGAGACCCAGTACTTC	CASSLGARTETQYF
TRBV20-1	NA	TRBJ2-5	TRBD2	TGCAGTGCTAGACGGGAGGGCCTTGAGACCCAGTACTTC	CSARREGLETQYF
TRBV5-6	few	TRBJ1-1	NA	TGTGCCAGCAGGTCGACGAGAACAGGGCGGGAGAACACTGAAGCTTTCTTT	CASRSTRTGRENTEAFF
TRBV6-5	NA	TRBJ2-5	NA	TGTGCCAGCAGTTACGCGGGGGAGACCCAGTACTTC	CASSYAGETQYF
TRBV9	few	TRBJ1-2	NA	TGTGCCAGCAGCGTAGCAATTGGGGAAAGCTATGGCTACACCTTC	CASSVAIGESYGYTF
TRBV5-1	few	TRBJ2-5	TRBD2	TGCGCCAGCAGCTTGGCCCGTTCTAGCGGAGCCCAAGAGACCCAGTACTTC	CASSLARSSGAQETQYF
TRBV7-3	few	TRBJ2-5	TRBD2	TGTGCCAGCAGCTTAATTGGCGGGAGCGGCCTCGGCGAGACCCAGTACTTC	CASSLIGGSGLGETQYF
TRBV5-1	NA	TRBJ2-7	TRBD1	TGCGCCAGCAGGAGGGCCCCTACGACAGGGGTGTACGAGCAGTACTTC	CASRRAPTTGVYEQYF
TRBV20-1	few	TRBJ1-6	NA	TGCAGTGCTAGAGATGACGGTTCCACCCTCCACTTT	CSARDDGSTLHF
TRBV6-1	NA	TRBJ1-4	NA	TGTGCCAGCAGTGCGGGGCCTTCCCCCTCAACTAATGAAAAACTGTTTTTT	CASSAGPSPSTNEKLFF
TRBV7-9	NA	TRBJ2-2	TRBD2	TGTGCCAGCAGCGCGGCAGTGGGAGGGCTCGGCACCGGGGAGCTGTTTTTT	CASSAAVGGLGTGELFF
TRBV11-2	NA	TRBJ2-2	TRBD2	TGTGCCAGCAGCTTATCCGGCGGGAGTCCCACCGGGGAGCTGTTTTTT	CASSLSGGSPTGELFF
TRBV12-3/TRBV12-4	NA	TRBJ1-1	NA	TGTGCCAGCAGTTTAGGTCCCCTCTACACTGAAGCTTTCTTT	CASSLGPLYTEAFF
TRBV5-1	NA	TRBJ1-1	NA	TGCGCCAGCAGCCCTCTCCCTGTGGGAGCTATAATGAACACTGAAGCTTTCTTT	CASSPLPVGAIMNTEAFF
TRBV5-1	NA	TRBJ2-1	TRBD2	TGCGCCAGCAGCTTGGGACTAGCGGGAGGAGGGGTCTACAATGAGCAGTTCTTC	CASSLGLAGGGVYNEQFF